The rows below give T cell receptor beta chains drawn from one sample of a study of blood T cell repertoires in COVID-19. Sequencing used immunoSEQ multiplex PCR; TCRdb keeps in-frame clones, though not all of them. The table records roughly 190,000 clones, more than 70% of them present only once. Material for sequencing was peripheral blood. Receptors originate from a man in his forties with active or convalescent COVID-19. Each CDR3 is given with its conserved first and last residue. The D gene is left open where the match is weak. Clone size is given for some rows only: seen once, a few or many times, or a class if the clone is expanded.

d_call: NA; clone_size: few; j_call: TRBJ1-3; v_call: TRBV24-1; cdr3_aa: CATAAEDIMLYSGNTIYF; cdr3_nt: TGTGCCACTGCCGCCGAGGACATTATGTTGTACTCTGGAAACACCATATATTTT
d_call: TRBD1; clone_size: NA; j_call: TRBJ1-3; v_call: TRBV27; cdr3_aa: CASSGRGIGSNTIYF; cdr3_nt: TGTGCCAGCAGCGGCAGGGGGATTGGGTCCAACACCATATATTTT
d_call: TRBD1; clone_size: NA; j_call: TRBJ1-5; v_call: TRBV12-5; cdr3_aa: CASDRTGGNQPQHF; cdr3_nt: TGTGCTAGTGATAGGACAGGGGGCAATCAGCCCCAGCATTTT
d_call: NA; clone_size: NA; j_call: TRBJ1-6; v_call: TRBV25-1; cdr3_aa: CASSLQSNRGFTLHF; cdr3_nt: TGTGCCAGCAGCCTACAGTCGAATAGAGGGTTCACCCTCCACTTT
d_call: NA; clone_size: NA; j_call: TRBJ2-3; v_call: TRBV27; cdr3_aa: CASSLRVGHTDTQYF; cdr3_nt: TGTGCCAGCAGTCTCAGGGTAGGACACACAGATACGCAGTATTTT
d_call: TRBD2; clone_size: NA; j_call: TRBJ2-7; v_call: TRBV6-2/TRBV6-3; cdr3_aa: CASSETSASGGTQYF; cdr3_nt: TGTGCCAGCAGTGAGACCTCGGCTAGCGGGGGGACGCAGTACTTC
d_call: TRBD1; clone_size: NA; j_call: TRBJ2-1; v_call: TRBV9; cdr3_aa: CASSVEGQAYNEQFF; cdr3_nt: TGTGCCAGCAGCGTAGAGGGACAGGCGTACAATGAGCAGTTCTTC
d_call: TRBD2; clone_size: NA; j_call: TRBJ2-2; v_call: TRBV3-1/TRBV3-2; cdr3_aa: CASSESGRAPGELFF; cdr3_nt: TGTGCCAGCAGCGAAAGCGGGAGGGCCCCCGGGGAGCTGTTTTTT
d_call: TRBD1; clone_size: NA; j_call: TRBJ1-6; v_call: TRBV11-1; cdr3_aa: CASSPRTGTGDSPLHF; cdr3_nt: TGTGCCAGCAGCCCACGGACCGGGACAGGGGATTCACCCCTCCACTTT
d_call: TRBD1; clone_size: NA; j_call: TRBJ2-1; v_call: TRBV5-1; cdr3_aa: CASSPTQGAREQFF; cdr3_nt: TGCGCCAGCAGTCCAACACAGGGGGCCAGGGAGCAGTTCTTC
d_call: NA; clone_size: NA; j_call: TRBJ2-7; v_call: TRBV7-2; cdr3_aa: CASSRRSGSYEQYF; cdr3_nt: TGTGCCAGCAGCCGCCGATCGGGGTCCTACGAGCAGTACTTC